This T cell receptor (beta chain) was sequenced in a study of blood T cell repertoires in COVID-19. Across the whole study: The origin of the acute and convalescent COVID-19 samples was the United States, Italy and Spain. Sources were T cells, B-cell-depleted T cells, or PBMCs; the material itself was cDNA or gDNA.

As concerns this clone: This specimen includes other DNA sequences encoding the same CDR3.

Original processing notes: Reference gene primer amplification yielded estimated nucleated cell counts. TCRdb keeps only in-frame clones here, not all; method: immunoSEQ multiplex PCR. The V and J calls and clone size were taken over from that table, and D and trimming were inferred from the DNA. The sample records approximately 260,000 clones, roughly 85% being singletons. With 3 bases removed from V and 5 bases from J, the gap between germline ends came to 10 bases. The CDR3 length is 13 residues. This TCR derives from an older woman with acute or convalescent COVID-19. The sequencing input was peripheral blood. V usage is TRBV12-3 or TRBV12-4 and J usage is TRBJ1-2, with D possibly being TRBD1 (5 bases). The CDR3 sequence: CASSLGGRYGYTF. In DNA form, the CDR3 reads TGTGCCAGCAGTTTGGGGGGAAGATATGGCTACACCTTC.